The subject of this entry is one T cell receptor (beta chain). Study processing details: Quantification of nucleated cells was approximated via reference gene primer amplification. Only in-frame clones appear in the TCRdb table, and some are missing; sequencing was by immunoSEQ multiplex PCR. D and trimming were read from the DNA, whereas the V and J calls and clone size are those reported in that table. The table lists about 220,000 clones, over 70% of them singletons. The entry originates in a study of blood T cell repertoires in COVID-19. On the study more broadly: In each case, the material was cDNA or gDNA derived from T cells, B-cell-depleted T cells, or PBMCs.

Germline V CDR1 and CDR2: MNHEY, SMNVEV (reference sequence). There are 12 residues in the CDR3. V gave up 4 bases and J gave up 15 bases; unmatched junction bases: 6. The rearrangement links TRBV27 to TRBJ1-6; the match to TRBD1 covers 7 bases. This receptor was obtained from a woman in her 70s with acute or convalescent COVID-19. The sample consisted of peripheral blood. The CDR3 spells CASSSDRALLHF. The CDR3 nucleotides read TGTGCCAGCAGTTCAGACAGGGCTCTCCTCCACTTT.